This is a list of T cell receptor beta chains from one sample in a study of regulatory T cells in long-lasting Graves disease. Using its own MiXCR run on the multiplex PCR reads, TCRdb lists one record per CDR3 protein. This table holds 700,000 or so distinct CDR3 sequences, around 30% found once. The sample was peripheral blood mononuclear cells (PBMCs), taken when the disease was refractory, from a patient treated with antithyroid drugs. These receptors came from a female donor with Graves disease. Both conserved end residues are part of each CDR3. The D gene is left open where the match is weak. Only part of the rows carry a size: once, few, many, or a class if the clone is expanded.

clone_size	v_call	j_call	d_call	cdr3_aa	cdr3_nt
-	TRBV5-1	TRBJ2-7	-	CASSMTPSYEQYF	TGCGCCAGCAGCATGACACCCTCCTACGAGCAGTACTTC
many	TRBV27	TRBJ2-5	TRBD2	CASSSPAGEETQYF	TGTGCCAGCAGTTCCCCAGCGGGAGAAGAGACCCAGTACTTC
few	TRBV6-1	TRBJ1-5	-	CASSPRVEQPQHF	TGTGCCAGCAGCCCAAGGGTTGAACAGCCCCAGCATTTT
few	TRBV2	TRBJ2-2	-	CASSEVSNTGELFF	TGTGCCAGCAGTGAAGTTTCGAACACCGGGGAGCTGTTTTTT
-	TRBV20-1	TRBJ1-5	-	CSARDTGIGQPQHF	TGCAGTGCTAGAGATACAGGGATCGGGCAGCCCCAGCATTTT
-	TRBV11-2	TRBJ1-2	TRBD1	CASSPYRDSYGYTF	TGTGCCAGCAGCCCATACCGGGACAGCTATGGCTACACCTTC
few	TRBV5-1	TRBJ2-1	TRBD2	CASSLVVGRNNEQFF	TGCGCCAGCAGCTTGGTTGTCGGGAGGAACAATGAGCAGTTCTTC
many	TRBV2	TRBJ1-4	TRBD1	CASSATGGVYEKLFF	TGTGCCAGCAGCGCTACAGGGGGCGTTTATGAAAAACTGTTTTTT
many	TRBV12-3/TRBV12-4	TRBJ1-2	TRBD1	CASSSGTDYGYTF	TGTGCCAGCAGTTCGGGGACAGACTATGGCTACACCTTC
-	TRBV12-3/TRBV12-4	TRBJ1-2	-	CASSLGQLLLGYTF	TGTGCCAGCAGTTTAGGGCAGCTGCTTCTTGGCTACACCTTC
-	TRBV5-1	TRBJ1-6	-	CASTSGSRLPSPLHF	TGTGCCAGCACCTCCGGCAGCAGATTACCTTCACCCCTCCACTTT
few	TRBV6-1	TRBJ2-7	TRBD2	CASSDRTSGTYEQYF	TGTGCCAGCAGTGATCGGACTAGCGGGACCTACGAGCAGTACTTC
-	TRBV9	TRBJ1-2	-	CASSVDNGYGYAF	TGTGCCAGCAGCGTAGACAACGGATATGGCTACGCCTTC
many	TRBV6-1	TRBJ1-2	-	CASSDYRVDYGYTF	TGTGCCAGCAGTGACTACAGGGTAGACTATGGCTACACCTTC
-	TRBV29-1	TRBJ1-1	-	CSAQTANTEAFF	TGCAGCGCCCAGACAGCGAACACTGAAGCTTTCTTT
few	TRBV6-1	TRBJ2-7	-	CASRAAGGQYF	TGTGCCAGCCGGGCAGCGGGCGGGCAGTACTTC
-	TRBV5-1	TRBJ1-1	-	CASRSLGRDSTEAFF	TGCGCCAGCCGGTCCCTTGGAAGGGATAGCACTGAAGCTTTCTTT
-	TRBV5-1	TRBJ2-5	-	CASAPPGPETQYF	TGCGCCAGCGCGCCACCGGGACCAGAGACCCAGTACTTC
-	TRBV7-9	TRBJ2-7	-	CASSSPGPLYEQYF	TGTGCCAGCAGCTCCCCGGGACCACTATACGAGCAGTACTTC
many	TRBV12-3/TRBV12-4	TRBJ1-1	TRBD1	CASSRDRGMNTEAFF	TGTGCCAGCAGTAGGGACAGGGGGATGAACACTGAAGCTTTCTTT
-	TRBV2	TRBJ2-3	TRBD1	CASSEGQGTDTQYF	TGTGCCAGCAGTGAGGGACAGGGGACAGATACGCAGTATTTT
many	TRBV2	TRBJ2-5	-	CASKAPGHSTQETQYF	TGTGCCAGCAAGGCACCGGGACACTCCACTCAAGAGACCCAGTACTTC
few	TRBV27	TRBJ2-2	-	CASSKSDRATGELFF	TGTGCCAGCAGTAAATCGGATAGGGCAACCGGGGAGCTGTTTTTT
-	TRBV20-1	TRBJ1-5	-	CSAKRGDQPQHF	TGCAGTGCTAAAAGGGGGGATCAGCCCCAGCATTTT
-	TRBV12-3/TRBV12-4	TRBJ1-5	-	CASSHTQGSNQPQHF	TGCGCCAGCAGCCACACACAGGGAAGCAATCAGCCCCAGCATTTT
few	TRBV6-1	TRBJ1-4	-	CASSELDYEKLFF	TGTGCCAGCAGTGAACTGGACTATGAAAAACTGTTTTTT
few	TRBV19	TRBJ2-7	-	CASSFSIEDEQYF	TGTGCCAGTAGTTTTTCCATCGAGGATGAGCAGTACTTC
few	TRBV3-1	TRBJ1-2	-	CASSQVHGANYGYTF	TGTGCCAGCAGCCAAGTACATGGAGCTAACTATGGCTACACCTTC
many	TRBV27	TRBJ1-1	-	CASSLSAPGGTEAFF	TGTGCCAGCAGTTTATCGGCGCCCGGTGGCACTGAAGCTTTCTTT
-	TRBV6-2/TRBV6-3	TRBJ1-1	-	CASSYQGQNTEAFF	TGTGCCAGCAGTTACCAGGGACAGAACACTGAAGCTTTCTTT
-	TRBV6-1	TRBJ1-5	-	CASSVTDGSNQPQHF	TGTGCCAGCAGTGTAACGGACGGTAGCAATCAGCCCCAGCATTTT
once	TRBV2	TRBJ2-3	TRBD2	CASRAGGSTDTQYF	TGTGCCAGCAGAGCGGGAGGGAGCACAGATACGCAGTATTTT
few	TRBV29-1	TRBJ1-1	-	CSVGVGRVVTEAFF	TGCAGCGTTGGTGTAGGGAGGGTGGTGACTGAAGCTTTCTTT
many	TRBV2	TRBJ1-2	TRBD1	CASSAGTANYGYTF	TGTGCCAGCAGCGCGGGGACAGCTAACTATGGCTACACCTTC
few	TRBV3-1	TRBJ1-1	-	CASSQGEGLYEAFF	TGTGCCAGCAGCCAAGGGGAGGGTCTATACGAAGCTTTCTTT
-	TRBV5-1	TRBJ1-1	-	CASSLYSDSLNTEAFF	TGCGCCAGCAGCTTGTACTCGGACAGTCTGAACACTGAAGCTTTCTTT
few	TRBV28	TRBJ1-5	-	CASSTSGTFDGWPQHF	TGTGCCAGCAGTACGTCCGGGACCTTCGATGGATGGCCCCAGCATTTT
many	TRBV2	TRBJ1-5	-	CASRLDGHNQPQHF	TGTGCCAGCAGGTTAGACGGCCACAATCAGCCCCAGCATTTT
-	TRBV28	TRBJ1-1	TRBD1	CASNPPRGLDTEAFF	TGTGCCAGCAATCCGCCGAGGGGGCTGGACACTGAAGCTTTCTTT